This entry features one TCR beta chain sequence. The CDR3 is 13 amino acids. Germline loops: CDR1 DFQATT, CDR2 SNEGSKA (reference sequence). V was pared by 5 bases and J by 1 base, with 11 bases between. CD8+ and CD4+ T cells taken from blood had their TCR beta sequenced. When the RNA was reverse transcribed, random hexamers were used with an input of roughly 0.45 to 1 ug. An immunoSEQ multiplex PCR generated amplified TCR beta CDR3 products spanning 54 Vbeta and 13 Jbeta. TCRdb itself ran the immunoSEQ multiplex PCR reads through MiXCR, one entry per CDR3 protein. The top ten hold about 0.14% of the sample, which has 110,000 or so distinct CDR3 sequences, about 93% seen once. These data originate in a study of CD8 T cells in Susac syndrome.

The sample taken for sequencing was CD4+ T cells from PBMCs. This TCR derives from a human donor in good health. The rearrangement uses TRBV20-1 and TRBJ1-1; D perhaps matches TRBD1 (6 bases). The CDR3 protein is CSAPDRSNTEAFF. CDR3 nucleotides: TGCAGTGCTCCTGACAGGTCGAACACTGAAGCTTTCTTT.